The TCR beta chain under discussion was sequenced for a study of T cell repertoires in cytomegalovirus infection. For the study at large: Recently identified HLA-C-restricted CMV epitopes were used, and well-studied HLA-B-restricted CMV epitopes were used as well. Based on public TCR beta signatures, there were indications of CMV infection and of a matching HLA type. Study-wide results and limits: The study found HLA-C-restricted CMV-specific TCR beta clonotypes dominating the ex vivo response.

This clonotype was seen a handful of times. The antigen is not known. CDR3 length: 14 amino acids. Trimming cost V 4 bases and J 7 bases; bases outside gene matches: 8. CDR1 SGHTA and CDR2 FQGNSA come from the germline V gene. TCRdb redid the calling of the reads with MiXCR, one entry per CDR3 protein. The sample lists about 700,000 distinct CDR3 sequences, around 31% occurring once. This sample comprised cultured PBMCs, obtained from culture after CMV antigen stimulation. The sequence came from a human donor in good health (CMV status not recorded). Some clones in this sample may be carry-over from other donors' samples. This chain links TRBV7-2 with TRBJ1-2; 8 bases map to TRBD1. The CDR3, as DNA: TGTGCCAGCAGCTGGGACAGGAAAGGTCGTGGCTACACCTTC. Translation: CASSWDRKGRGYTF.